A single sample is the source of the 32 T cell receptor beta chains below, sequenced in a study of control samples from healthy donors and cancer patients. Using immunoSEQ multiplex PCR, the repertoire was profiled, and TCRdb retains in-frame clones only, with some absent. The repertoire holds approximately 50,000 clones, with 85% to 95% as singletons. The source material was blood. The receptor source for this set is a man between 25 and 39 years old in good health.

The V call is TRBV13, the J call TRBJ2-1; the match to TRBD2 covers 8 bases. This CDR3 is built from 14 residues. The V segment lost 5 bases and the J segment 5 bases; nucleotides outside the gene matches: 5. Looked up from germline, CDR1 is PRHDT and CDR2 is FYEKMQ (reference sequence). Written as DNA, the CDR3 is TGTGCCAGCAGCAAGACTAGCGCGAACAATGAGCAGTTCTTC. Its protein is CASSKTSANNEQFF.

The genes are TRBV9 and TRBJ1-2; the match to TRBD1 covers 9 bases. V gave up 4 bases and J gave up 9 bases; unmatched junction bases: 10. The germline V gene encodes CDR1 SGDLS and CDR2 YYNGEE. CDR3 length equals 14 residues. CDR3 residues: CASSPPGTGQSYTF. CDR3 coding DNA: TGTGCCAGCAGCCCCCCCGGGACAGGGCAGAGCTACACCTTC.

The CDR3 DNA follows: TGTGCCAGCAGTCTAACCATTAGACAGGGGGCGATTGAAAAACTGTTTTTT. Its protein is CASSLTIRQGAIEKLFF. This sequence joins TRBV27 and TRBJ1-4; 10 bases fit TRBD1. The CDR3 extends over 17 amino acids. Per the germline V gene, CDR1 is MNHEY and CDR2 is SMNVEV (reference sequence). The junction had 13 bases not matched to a gene; V was cut back by 5 bases and J by 7 bases.

The V gene is TRBV6-4, the J gene TRBJ2-3; D uncertain. CDR1 MRHNA and CDR2 SNTAGT come from the germline V gene. Trimming pared 3 bases from V and 4 bases from J, leaving 11 bases between. This CDR3 region has 14 residues. The CDR3 is CASSDSNGPDTQYF. CDR3 nucleotides: TGTGCCAGCAGTGATTCTAACGGGCCAGATACGCAGTATTTT.

V gene TRBV6-5 combines with J gene TRBJ1-2; 9 bases agree with TRBD1. The CDR3 has 13 amino acids. Germline V CDR1 and CDR2: MNHEY, SVGAGI. V shed 7 bases, J shed 4 bases, and the junction held 4 bases outside the gene matches. The CDR3 sequence is CASTGQGTYGYTF. The CDR3 DNA is TGTGCCAGCACAGGACAGGGGACCTATGGCTACACCTTC.

The V and J genes are TRBV11-1 and TRBJ2-7; D gene ambiguous. Germline V gene sequence: CDR1 SGHAT, CDR2 FQDESV (reference sequence). Deletions cut 0 bases from V and 4 bases from J, with 7 bases between. The CDR3 contains 13 residues. The CDR3 loop reads CASSLAVGYEQYF. The CDR3, as DNA: TGTGCCAGCAGCTTAGCGGTCGGGTACGAGCAGTACTTC. Combining the CDR3 with reference TRBV11-1 and TRBJ2-7 gives the whole variable domain EAEVAQSPRYKITEKSQAVAFWCDPISGHATLYWYRQILGQGPELLVQFQDESVVDDSQLPKDRFSAERLKGVDSTLKIQPAELGDSAMYLCASSLAVGYEQYFGPGTRLTVT.

The chain recombines TRBV4-2 with TRBJ1-6; D possibly corresponds to TRBD1 (5 bases). Trimming stripped 3 bases from V and 6 bases from J, with 18 bases between. The V gene's germline CDR1 is LGHNA and CDR2 YNFKEQ. The CDR3 is 17 amino acids. The CDR3 sequence: CASSQDTGTATNSPLHF. CDR3 nucleotide sequence: TGTGCCAGCAGCCAGGATACCGGGACGGCTACTAATTCACCCCTCCACTTT.

The V and J genes are TRBV30 and TRBJ2-1, with 8 bases matching TRBD1. This CDR3 has 15 residues. Germline V gives CDR1 GTSNPN, CDR2 SVGIG (reference sequence). V lost 0 bases and J lost 5; bases outside the gene matches: 6. The CDR3 DNA is TGTGCCTGGAGTGTAGGACAGGGCGGAAACAATGAGCAGTTCTTC. Amino acid sequence: CAWSVGQGGNNEQFF.

This clone has a single count. This chain uses TRBV27 with TRBJ1-4; a weak D match, TRBD1 (6 bases). This CDR3 is 12 amino acids long. Germline CDR1 reads MNHEY; CDR2 reads SMNVEV (reference sequence). V gave up 7 bases and J gave up 4 bases, with 7 bases separating them. CDR3 nucleotides: TGTGCCAGCACGACAGGTAATGAAAAACTGTTTTTT. As protein: CASTTGNEKLFF.

A remark on this clone: The sample holds other DNA sequences that translate to the same CDR3. CDR3 sequence: CASSLGYEQYF. CDR3 bases: TGTGCCAGCAGTCTGGGCTACGAGCAGTACTTC. The V call is TRBV12-3 or TRBV12-4, the J call TRBJ2-7, with D hard to call. V was shortened by 5 bases and J by 3 bases, with 5 bases between the two germline ends. The CDR3 length is 11 residues.

In DNA form, the CDR3 reads TGTGCCAGCAGCCAAGTTTATCGTGGCTACACCTTC. Protein product: CASSQVYRGYTF. The J gene is TRBJ1-2, the V gene TRBV3-1 (or the pseudogene TRBV3-2); D remains unclear. The CDR3 is 12 amino acids. Germline V gives CDR1 LGHDT, CDR2 YNNKEL (reference sequence). Deletions cut 1 base from V and 7 bases from J, with 7 bases between.

This chain uses TRBV2 with TRBJ2-3, with D tentatively TRBD1 (6 bases). The ends were cut back, 11 bases at V and 6 bases at J, with 24 bases in the middle. CDR1 is SNHLY and CDR2 is FYNNEI in the germline V gene. The CDR3 sequence is 15 residues long. CDR3 loop: CAGRPQGRGEDTQYF. In DNA form, the CDR3 reads TGTGCCGGTAGGCCCCAGGGGCGAGGAGAGGATACGCAGTATTTT.

CDR3: CASSQDAGRALEQYF. The CDR3 region has the DNA TGCGCCAGCAGCCAAGATGCCGGGAGGGCCTTGGAGCAGTACTTC. The chain carries TRBV4-3 and TRBJ2-7, with TRBD2 matching over 8 bases. This CDR3 has 15 amino acids. J lost 7 bases, V lost 0 bases, and 8 bases had no gene match. Germline V gene data show CDR1 as LGHNA and CDR2 as YSLEER.

V usage is TRBV25-1 and J usage is TRBJ2-3, with TRBD1 matching over 9 bases. Unmatched junction bases numbered 4, after V lost 4 bases and J lost 2 bases. The CDR3 is made up of 15 amino acids. Per germline, CDR1 MGHDK and CDR2 SYGVNS. In DNA form, the CDR3 reads TGTGCCAGCAGTGTTTGGGACAGGGACACAGATACGCAGTATTTT. Amino acids: CASSVWDRDTDTQYF.

This chain joins TRBV27 and TRBJ2-5; D possibly corresponds to TRBD1 (6 bases). Trimming left V 5 bases short and J 6 bases short, with 16 bases between. Germline V lookup: CDR1 MNHEY, CDR2 SMNVEV (reference sequence). The CDR3 is 14 amino acids. The CDR3 here is CASSHTGGMKTQYF. CDR3 coding DNA: TGTGCCAGCAGTCATACTGGGGGCATGAAGACCCAGTACTTC.

The chain joins TRBV5-1 to TRBJ2-1, with 11 bases lining up with TRBD2. The trim removed 2 bases at V and 7 bases at J, leaving 8 bases unmatched. The length of the CDR3 is 16 residues. From germline, CDR1 is SGHRS and CDR2 YFSETQ. The DNA for the CDR3 is TGCGCCAGCAGCTTCCGACTAGCGGGGCTTAGGAATGAGCAGTTCTTC. Translating it yields CASSFRLAGLRNEQFF.

The rearrangement joins TRBV5-1 to TRBJ1-6, with TRBD1 matching over 11 bases. The CDR3 totals 15 residues. Germline V gives CDR1 SGHRS, CDR2 YFSETQ. The ends lost 4 bases at V and 7 bases at J; junction bases unmatched: 4. As DNA, the CDR3 is TGCGCCAGCAGCACCAGGACAGGGGGCAATTCACCCCTCCACTTT. Its protein product is CASSTRTGGNSPLHF.

The chain joins TRBV7-6 to TRBJ2-7; a possible D gene is TRBD2 (6 bases). Trimming took 3 bases from V and 6 from J, leaving 15 bases between them. Germline V lookup: CDR1 SGHVS, CDR2 FNYEAQ. The CDR3 consists of 14 residues. The CDR3 loop is CASSFSPGLSEQYF. CDR3 sequence (DNA): TGTGCCAGCAGCTTTAGTCCCGGACTAAGCGAGCAGTACTTC. Filled out from reference TRBV7-6 and TRBJ2-7, the complete variable domain reads GAGVSQSPRYKVTKRGQDVALRCDPISGHVSLYWYRQALGQGPEFLTYFNYEAQQDKSGLPNDRFSAERPEGSISTLTIQRTEQRDSAMYRCASSFSPGLSEQYFGPGTRLTVT.

CDR3 nucleotide sequence: TGTGCCAGTAGTATCTCTCGGGACTACGAGCAGTACTTC. Translated: CASSISRDYEQYF. This sequence joins TRBV19 and TRBJ2-7; D is possibly TRBD2 (5 bases). The CDR3 contains 13 residues. The V end was cut by 3 bases, the J end by 3 bases, with 9 bases between. Germline V gives CDR1 LNHDA, CDR2 SQIVND (reference sequence).

The chain's CDR3 is CASSPPQGEQYF. CDR3 in DNA: TGTGCCAGCTCACCCCCTCAGGGAGAGCAGTACTTC. The chain carries TRBV18 and TRBJ2-7; D is perhaps TRBD1 (5 bases). Germline values: CDR1 KGHSH, CDR2 LQKENI. The CDR3 has 12 amino acids. The ends were cut back, 3 bases at V and 7 bases at J, with 10 bases in the middle.

The genes are TRBV5-4 and TRBJ2-2; 15 bases align to TRBD2. The CDR3 is 19 residues long. J lost 4 bases, V lost 4 bases, and 11 bases had no gene match. CDR1 and CDR2 (germline): SGHNT, YYREEE (reference sequence). DNA of the CDR3: TGTGCCAGCAGCGCCCCGGGACTAGCGGGGGGCGGAGCCACCGGGGAGCTGTTTTTT. It yields the protein CASSAPGLAGGGATGELFF.

The chain has TRBV5-5 and TRBJ1-3; 11 bases match TRBD1. The CDR3 length is 16 residues. The V gene end was trimmed by 4 bases and the J gene end by 2 bases; junction bases not matched to a gene: 5. The germline V gene encodes CDR1 SGHKS and CDR2 YYEKEE (reference sequence). Written as DNA, the CDR3 is TGTGCCAGCAGCCGCAGGACAGGGGGCACTGGAAACACCATATATTTT. Its translation is CASSRRTGGTGNTIYF. Based on the CDR3 plus reference TRBV5-5 and TRBJ1-3, the full variable domain is DAGVTQSPTHLIKTRGQQVTLRCSPISGHKSVSWYQQVLGQGPQFIFQYYEKEERGRGNFPDRFSARQFPNYSSELNVNALLLGDSALYLCASSRRTGGTGNTIYFGEGSWLTVV.

The chain is built from TRBV18 and TRBJ1-3; D unclear. V lost 2 bases and J lost 6, with 11 bases in between. Germline V gives CDR1 KGHSH, CDR2 LQKENI. CDR3 length equals 14 residues. The CDR3 loop is CASSPSTFQNTIYF. CDR3 nucleotide sequence: TGTGCCAGCTCACCATCTACTTTCCAAAACACCATATATTTT.

The chain uses TRBV1 and TRBJ1-1. TRBV1 is a pseudogene segment. The CDR3 covers 12 residues. CDR3 DNA: TGCACCAGCAGCCGAGAGGGAACTGAAGCTTTCTTT. Protein: CTSSREGTEAFF.

V is TRBV27 and J is TRBJ2-3, with 7 bases fitting TRBD2. Per germline, CDR1 MNHEY and CDR2 SMNVEV (reference sequence). The CDR3 consists of 15 residues. V was pared by 6 bases and J by 0 bases, with 6 bases of the junction left unmatched. The CDR3 spells CASSSWGGSTDTQYF. The CDR3 DNA is TGTGCCAGCAGCTCGTGGGGGGGTAGCACAGATACGCAGTATTTT.

This chain links TRBV5-1 with TRBJ2-1, with a weak D call TRBD1 (6 bases). This CDR3 is built from 15 residues. Germline CDR1 SGHRS, CDR2 YFSETQ. V dropped 4 bases and J dropped 8 bases, with 19 bases sitting between them. In DNA, the CDR3 is TGCGCCAGCAGCCCAGGGGTTCCGGTAATCGATGAGCAGTTCTTC. Its protein product is CASSPGVPVIDEQFF.

The J gene is TRBJ2-7, the V gene TRBV10-2; D is undetermined. The CDR3 covers 11 residues. V shed 8 bases and J shed 6 bases, with 11 bases lying between them. Germline lookup yields CDR1 WSHSY and CDR2 SAAADI. The CDR3 loop reads CASGTIGEQYF. The CDR3 DNA reads TGCGCCAGCGGCACTATCGGCGAGCAGTACTTC.

The chain has TRBV6-4 and TRBJ2-3; no clear D gene. From germline, CDR1 is MRHNA and CDR2 SNTAGT. The CDR3 is made up of 13 amino acids. V gave up 0 bases and J gave up 2 bases, with 3 bases separating them. The CDR3 region has the DNA TGTGCCAGCAGTGACTCAGTCACAGATACGCAGTATTTT. Translated, it gives CASSDSVTDTQYF.

CDR3 DNA sequence: TGTGCCAGCAGCGTCCAGGCGGGACTCCACATTCCGCGGGGGGGGAATGAGCAGTTCTTC. Amino acids: CASSVQAGLHIPRGGNEQFF. The chain employs TRBV9 and TRBJ2-1; TRBD2 agrees at 9 bases. Germline CDR1 SGDLS, CDR2 YYNGEE. The V segment lost 2 bases and the J segment 7 bases; nucleotides outside the gene matches: 22. CDR3 size: 20 residues. The full variable domain, in which reference TRBV9 and TRBJ2-1 provide the parts outside the CDR3, is DSGVTQTPKHLITATGQRVTLRCSPRSGDLSVYWYQQSLDQGLQFLIQYYNGEERAKGNILERFSAQQFPDLHSELNLSSLELGDSALYFCASSVQAGLHIPRGGNEQFFGPGTRLTVL.

To note about this clone: Other DNA variants within this sample encode the same CDR3. This sequence joins TRBV9 and TRBJ1-2; TRBD1 aligns across 7 bases. Germline V lookup: CDR1 SGDLS, CDR2 YYNGEE. The CDR3 loop spans 13 amino acids. J gave up 6 bases and V 0 bases, and 2 bases lay outside the gene matches. For the CDR3, the DNA is TGTGCCAGCAGCGTAGGGCAGGGGGATGGCTACACCTTC. Its protein product is CASSVGQGDGYTF.

The rearrangement uses TRBV27 and TRBJ1-2; TRBD1 might be the D (6 bases). The V gene lost 5 bases and the J gene lost 8 bases, with 12 bases spanning the gap. Germline CDR1 is MNHEY and CDR2 is SMNVEV (reference sequence). This CDR3 spans 12 amino acids. The CDR3 sequence: CASSGGGLGYTF. CDR3 DNA: TGTGCCAGCAGTGGGGGCGGGTTAGGCTACACCTTC.

The table lists this clone with a few counts. This sequence joins TRBV5-8 and TRBJ1-2; D remains ambiguous. In germline, CDR1 is SGHTS, CDR2 YDEGEE. CDR3 length: 12 amino acids. Trimming took 7 bases from V and 5 from J, leaving 12 bases between them. The CDR3 coding sequence is TGTGCCAGCGGGGAAAGGCGGTATGGCTACACCTTC. It codes for CASGERRYGYTF.